This T cell receptor (beta chain) originates from a study of T cell changes during pregnancy in multiple sclerosis. The CDR3 is 15 amino acids. Per the germline V gene, CDR1 is MDHEN and CDR2 is SYDVKM. V lost 6 bases, J lost 4 bases, and 9 bases stayed unmatched. Only in-frame clones appear in the TCRdb table, and some are missing; sequencing was by immunoSEQ multiplex PCR. The table has 15,000 to 20,000 clones, 87% seen once. The source material was CD8+ T cells from peripheral blood mononuclear cells, sampled in the third trimester of pregnancy. The V gene is TRBV28, the J gene TRBJ2-3; TRBD1 agrees at 8 bases. The TCR originated in a female donor in good health, enrolled as a control in a pregnancy study. This chain's CDR3 is CASSLTGGPADTQYF. CDR3 nucleotide sequence: TGTGCCAGCAGCCTCACAGGGGGTCCGGCAGATACGCAGTATTTT. The full variable domain, rest sourced from reference TRBV28 and TRBJ2-3, is DVKVTQSSRYLVKRTGEKVFLECVQDMDHENMFWYRQDPGLGLRLIYFSYDVKMKEKGDIPEGYSVSREKKERFSLILESASTNQTSMYLCASSLTGGPADTQYFGPGTRLTVL.